Shown below are 15 T cell receptor beta chains from a single sample sequenced in a study of CD4+ T cells in melanoma. The data were produced by immunoSEQ multiplex PCR, yet TCRdb's version contains in-frame clones alone and is incomplete. The sample lists 110,000 to 150,000 clones, around 90% occurring once. The source is a human donor with melanoma.

The V gene is TRBV6-4, the J gene TRBJ2-4; D is undetermined. The CDR3 covers 11 residues. V dropped 3 bases and J dropped 8 bases, with 5 bases sitting between them. The germline V gene has CDR1 MRHNA and CDR2 SNTAGT. The CDR3 is CASSDRDIQYF. For the CDR3, the DNA is TGTGCCAGCAGTGATCGGGACATTCAGTACTTC.

This clone was counted a few times. The chain is built from TRBV5-4 and TRBJ1-1, with TRBD1 matching over 7 bases. Germline values: CDR1 SGHNT, CDR2 YYREEE (reference sequence). CDR3 length: 15 residues. J lost 1 base, V lost 4 bases, and 7 bases had no gene match. DNA of the CDR3: TGTGCCAGCAGCGGCGGACAGGTGAGGAACACTGAAGCTTTCTTT. Encoded protein: CASSGGQVRNTEAFF.

V is TRBV5-1 and J is TRBJ2-3, with a tentative D call TRBD1 (6 bases). This CDR3 region has 15 residues. Trimming removed 5 bases from V and 2 bases from J, with 15 bases in between. CDR1 SGHRS and CDR2 YFSETQ come from the germline V gene. The CDR3 region has the DNA TGCGCCAGCAGGGTGGGACACGCCGACACAGATACGCAGTATTTT. Translated: CASRVGHADTDTQYF.

The chain couples TRBV2 to TRBJ2-5, with 11 nucleotides matching TRBD2. Germline CDR1 reads SNHLY; CDR2 reads FYNNEI. V was pared by 3 bases and J by 4 bases, with 7 bases of the junction left unmatched. The CDR3 consists of 16 residues. The CDR3 loop reads CASSDGVAGGRETQYF. CDR3 sequence (DNA): TGTGCCAGCAGTGATGGGGTAGCGGGGGGGAGAGAGACCCAGTACTTC.

The rearrangement links TRBV6-1 to TRBJ1-2, with 10 bases lining up with TRBD1. The CDR3 runs 15 residues. In germline, CDR1 is MNHNS, CDR2 SASEGT. The J segment lost 6 bases and the V segment lost 7 bases, leaving 11 bases of the junction unmatched. The CDR3 reads CASKTGGTGANGYTF. DNA of the CDR3: TGTGCCAGCAAGACAGGGGGCACAGGAGCGAATGGCTACACCTTC.

This clone appeared once. The rearrangement joins TRBV2 to TRBJ1-3; D is possibly TRBD1 (6 bases). Trimming removed 8 bases at V and 0 bases at J, with 17 bases between. Germline CDR1 and CDR2: SNHLY and FYNNEI. The CDR3 consists of 16 residues. The CDR3 bases are TGTGCCAGCTCCGTAGATCGGACAGTCTCTGGAAACACCATATATTTT. This codes for CASSVDRTVSGNTIYF.

The chain carries TRBV2 and TRBJ1-2; 8 bases agree with TRBD1. J lost 8 bases, V lost 2 bases, and 7 bases had no gene match. Germline V gives CDR1 SNHLY, CDR2 FYNNEI. This CDR3 comprises 14 residues. The CDR3 reads CASSEWTGIVGYTF. In DNA form, the CDR3 reads TGTGCCAGCAGTGAATGGACAGGGATCGTAGGCTACACCTTC.

This chain uses TRBV5-1 with TRBJ2-3; 8 bases are a match to TRBD1. V trimming: 7 bases; J trimming: 0 bases; junction bases outside the gene matches: 10. CDR1 is SGHRS and CDR2 is YFSETQ in the germline V gene. The CDR3 contains 16 residues. The CDR3 nucleotides are TGCGCCAGCGGGGCAGGGGGCGCCGGGAGCACAGATACGCAGTATTTT. Encoded protein: CASGAGGAGSTDTQYF.

This sequence joins TRBV27 and TRBJ2-6, with D unresolved. Germline assignment: CDR1 MNHEY and CDR2 SMNVEV (reference sequence). Trimming shortened V by 3 bases and J by 2 bases, and 8 bases separated the two germline ends. The CDR3 runs to 15 residues. In DNA form, the CDR3 reads TGTGCCAGCAGTTTGTTGGGGACTGGGGCCAACGTCCTGACTTTC. Its translation is CASSLLGTGANVLTF.

The gene calls are TRBV5-1 and TRBJ1-2; D is possibly TRBD1 (5 bases). The CDR3 extends over 14 amino acids. The ends were cut back, 4 bases at V and 7 bases at J, with 17 bases in the middle. Germline CDR1 SGHRS, CDR2 YFSETQ. The CDR3 region has the DNA TGCGCCAGCAGCAACCGGGACGCCCGAAGTGGCTACACCTTC. Translation gives CASSNRDARSGYTF.

This rearrangement joins TRBV2 to TRBJ1-1, with no clear D. CDR1 is SNHLY, CDR2 FYNNEI, per germline. This CDR3 has 11 residues. V lost 9 bases, J lost 1 base, and 6 bases lay in between. The CDR3 nucleotides read TGTGCCAGAAATTCGAACACTGAAGCTTTCTTT. It encodes CARNSNTEAFF.

The chain recombines TRBV10-3 with TRBJ2-3; 13 bases fit TRBD2. This CDR3 is 13 amino acids long. With 10 bases clipped from V and 6 bases from J, the junction kept 4 bases outside the gene matches. Germline V lookup: CDR1 ENHRY, CDR2 SYGVKD. CDR3 residues: CATQTSGGDTQYF. The CDR3 bases are TGTGCCACGCAGACTAGCGGGGGGGATACGCAGTATTTT.

The V and J genes are TRBV6-5 and TRBJ2-3; tentative D call: TRBD2 (5 bases). The V gene's germline CDR1 is MNHEY and CDR2 SVGAGI. V lost 6 bases, J lost 6 bases, and 13 bases lay in between. The CDR3 is 13 residues long. Written as DNA, the CDR3 is TGTGCCAGCAGGAGGGTGGTGGTGGATACGCAGTATTTT. It codes for CASRRVVVDTQYF.

This rearrangement joins TRBV9 to TRBJ2-1; 12 nucleotides match TRBD1. Germline V gene sequence: CDR1 SGDLS, CDR2 YYNGEE. The CDR3 extends over 16 amino acids. Unmatched junction bases numbered 5, after V lost 0 bases and J lost 7 bases. CDR3 nucleotides: TGTGCCAGCAGCGTAGCGGGACAGGGGGCGCAAAATGAGCAGTTCTTC. This translates into CASSVAGQGAQNEQFF.

The chain carries TRBV9 and TRBJ1-1; tentative D call: TRBD1 (6 bases). The CDR3 contains 13 residues. The ends were cut back, 2 bases at V and 7 bases at J, with 12 bases in the middle. Looked up from germline, CDR1 is SGDLS and CDR2 is YYNGEE. The CDR3 DNA sequence: TGTGCCAGCAGCGTGACCCCAGGGGATGAAGCTTTCTTT. Protein product: CASSVTPGDEAFF.